A selection of T cell receptor beta chains follows, all from one sample in a study of CD8+CD57+ T cells in acquired aplastic anemia. TCRdb used MiXCR to reprocess the reads, holding one entry per CDR3 protein. The profile shows roughly 160,000 distinct CDR3 sequences, 71% of them singletons. Sequencing input: sorted CD4+, CD8+, or CD8+CD57+ T cells (not recorded which) from PBMCs. The origin of the receptors is a human donor with aplastic anemia. Each CDR3 is given with its conserved first and last residue. The D gene is left open where the match is weak. Rows may omit the clone size; those that give it use once, few, many or a size class.

d_call: NA
j_call: TRBJ2-3
clone_size: NA
v_call: TRBV9
cdr3_nt: TGTGCCAGCTCCCAAGGGGATACGCAGTATTTT
cdr3_aa: CASSQGDTQYF

d_call: NA
j_call: TRBJ2-7
clone_size: NA
v_call: TRBV15
cdr3_nt: TGTGCCGCCAGCAGTAGACTTGGACCGGAAGCCTACGAGCAGTACTTC
cdr3_aa: CAASSRLGPEAYEQYF

d_call: NA
j_call: TRBJ1-2
clone_size: NA
v_call: TRBV7-3
cdr3_nt: TGTGCCAGCAGCCCGTGGGAGGGGTGGAGTGGCGGCTACACCTTC
cdr3_aa: CASSPWEGWSGGYTF

d_call: NA
j_call: TRBJ2-3
clone_size: NA
v_call: TRBV24-1
cdr3_nt: TGTGCCACCAGTGCCCGGACAGACACAGATACGCAGTATTTT
cdr3_aa: CATSARTDTDTQYF

d_call: NA
j_call: TRBJ1-2
clone_size: once
v_call: TRBV7-8
cdr3_nt: TGTGCCAGCAGCTTAAACGGGAAAAGAAATGGCTACACCTTC
cdr3_aa: CASSLNGKRNGYTF

d_call: TRBD1
j_call: TRBJ1-3
clone_size: once
v_call: TRBV20-1
cdr3_nt: TGCAGTGCTAGGGGGCAGGGGGCACTCACCATATATTTT
cdr3_aa: CSARGQGALTIYF

d_call: TRBD1
j_call: TRBJ1-2
clone_size: NA
v_call: TRBV19
cdr3_nt: TGTGCCAGTAGTCACTACCGGACAGGGAGGTCGGATGGCTACACCTTC
cdr3_aa: CASSHYRTGRSDGYTF

d_call: NA
j_call: TRBJ2-1
clone_size: NA
v_call: TRBV10-3
cdr3_nt: TGTGCCATCAGTTCGACTAGATACAATGAGCAGTTCTTC
cdr3_aa: CAISSTRYNEQFF

d_call: TRBD1
j_call: TRBJ1-2
clone_size: NA
v_call: TRBV9
cdr3_nt: TGTGCCAGCAGCGCACGCCCCGGGACAGGGGAAAGTGGCTACACCTTC
cdr3_aa: CASSARPGTGESGYTF

d_call: NA
j_call: TRBJ2-3
clone_size: NA
v_call: TRBV10-3
cdr3_nt: TGTGCCAGCTCTCGAGATGGCGGGGCGCTCACAGATACGCAGTATTTT
cdr3_aa: CASSRDGGALTDTQYF

d_call: NA
j_call: TRBJ2-1
clone_size: NA
v_call: TRBV7-2
cdr3_nt: TGTGCCAGCAGCTCCAGCCCATTTATGGCGGGGATAAACAATGAGCAGTTCTTC
cdr3_aa: CASSSSPFMAGINNEQFF

d_call: NA
j_call: TRBJ2-1
clone_size: NA
v_call: TRBV3-1
cdr3_nt: TGTGCCAGCAGCCAAGACAGGAGATCCTACAATGAGCAGTTCTTC
cdr3_aa: CASSQDRRSYNEQFF

d_call: TRBD2
j_call: TRBJ2-5
clone_size: NA
v_call: TRBV6-4
cdr3_nt: TGTGCCAGCAGTGACTCAGCGGGAGGTCTAGATTCAGAGACCCAGTACTTC
cdr3_aa: CASSDSAGGLDSETQYF

d_call: NA
j_call: TRBJ2-7
clone_size: few
v_call: TRBV18
cdr3_nt: TGTGCCAGCTCACCCACCGCCTACGAGCAGTACTTC
cdr3_aa: CASSPTAYEQYF

d_call: NA
j_call: TRBJ1-1
clone_size: NA
v_call: TRBV12-3/TRBV12-4
cdr3_nt: TGTGCCAGCAGCCATGCGGACAAGCCCACTGAAGCTTTCTTT
cdr3_aa: CASSHADKPTEAFF

d_call: TRBD2
j_call: TRBJ2-7
clone_size: NA
v_call: TRBV20-1
cdr3_nt: TGCAGTGCTAGAGCCCCGACTAGCGGGGGCGAGCAGTACTTC
cdr3_aa: CSARAPTSGGEQYF

d_call: TRBD1
j_call: TRBJ1-5
clone_size: NA
v_call: TRBV20-1
cdr3_nt: TGCAGTGCTCAACCCGGACAGGGGAATCAGCCCCAGCATTTT
cdr3_aa: CSAQPGQGNQPQHF